This passage covers 21 T cell receptor beta chains from one sample sequenced in a study of CD8+ T cells in alopecia areata. Treatment noted: oral pan-JAK inhibitor, 5-10 mg twice daily. Following extraction, RNA underwent reverse transcription to cDNA, which served as the sequencing template. Clones were sequenced by immunoSEQ multiplex PCR, and TCRdb holds only the in-frame ones, with some missing. The table has 90,000 or so clones, 40% to 50% seen once. The sequencing used CD8+ T cells sorted from blood, collected at week 24, from a patient treated with tofacitinib. The receptors shown here come from a human donor with alopecia areata.

In its sample, this clone was seen a few times. V usage is TRBV5-1 and J usage is TRBJ2-5, with a tentative D call TRBD1 (6 bases). Between the trimmed V and J ends, which lost 4 bases and 5 bases, there was a span of 18 bases. This CDR3 is built from 15 residues. Germline CDR1 is SGHRS and CDR2 is YFSETQ. DNA of the CDR3: TGCGCCAGCAGCCCGCCGGGACGAAGGGGGGAGACCCAGTACTTC. Translating it yields CASSPPGRRGETQYF.

The CDR3, as DNA: TGTGCCAGCAGTCCAATACGGGACGGAAGCTCTGGAAACACCATATATTTT. Translated: CASSPIRDGSSGNTIYF. V is TRBV27 and J is TRBJ1-3, with D perhaps TRBD1 (5 bases). The ends were cut back, 5 bases at V and 0 bases at J, with 17 bases in the middle. Germline V gene lookup returns CDR1 MNHEY and CDR2 SMNVEV (reference sequence). The CDR3 is 17 amino acids.

This clone occurred a few times. This rearrangement joins TRBV7-9 to TRBJ1-1; no clear D. The CDR3 totals 12 residues. Germline values: CDR1 SEHNR, CDR2 FQNEAQ (reference sequence). The V and J ends lost 3 bases and 10 bases respectively, with 12 bases between them. The CDR3 DNA sequence: TGTGCCAGCAGCTTTGAGAGCCCCACAGCTTTCTTT. Translated: CASSFESPTAFF. Combining the CDR3 with reference TRBV7-9 and TRBJ1-1 gives the whole variable domain DTGVSQNPRHKITKRGQNVTFRCDPISEHNRLYWYRQTLGQGPEFLTYFQNEAQLEKSRLLSDRFSAERPKGSFSTLEIQRTEQGDSAMYLCASSFESPTAFFGQGTRLTVV.

The chain's CDR3 is CASSPLLSNYEQYF. The CDR3 coding sequence is TGTGCCAGCAGTCCCCTCCTTTCTAACTACGAGCAGTACTTC. The J gene is TRBJ2-7, the V gene TRBV27; D gene ambiguous. The CDR3 covers 14 residues. The V end was cut by 5 bases, the J end by 3 bases, with 14 bases between. Germline V gives CDR1 MNHEY, CDR2 SMNVEV (reference sequence).

This clone was picked up a small number of times. The chain has TRBV29-1 and TRBJ2-1; D uncertain. V was pared by 6 bases and J by 0 bases, with 15 bases between. Germline CDR1 is SQVTM and CDR2 is ANQGSEA. The CDR3 consists of 15 residues. The CDR3 here is CSVERYGSSYNEQFF. The CDR3 DNA reads as TGCAGCGTAGAGAGATATGGTAGCTCCTACAATGAGCAGTTCTTC.

The chain links TRBV29-1 to TRBJ2-7; TRBD1 matches at 8 bases. This CDR3 spans 13 amino acids. Trimming took 6 bases from V and 3 from J; bases not matched to a gene: 7. Looked up from germline, CDR1 is SQVTM and CDR2 is ANQGSEA. The CDR3 is CSVTGQGDYEQYF. As DNA, the CDR3 is TGCAGCGTCACAGGACAGGGTGACTACGAGCAGTACTTC.

The table lists this clone with a few counts. This chain uses TRBV29-1 with TRBJ2-2; 13 bases map to TRBD2. Germline V CDR1 and CDR2: SQVTM, ANQGSEA. V lost 0 bases, J lost 6 bases, and 1 base stayed unmatched. The CDR3 has 15 amino acids. For the CDR3, the DNA is TGCAGCGTTGAAGACGGACTAGCGGGAGCCGGGGAGCTGTTTTTT. Amino acid sequence: CSVEDGLAGAGELFF.

The chain uses TRBV13 and TRBJ2-7; D remains ambiguous. Trimming took off 0 bases at V and 5 bases at J, with 8 bases between the two ends. The germline CDR1 and CDR2 sequences are PRHDT and FYEKMQ (reference sequence). The CDR3 has 13 amino acids. The CDR3 bases are TGTGCCAGCAGCTTAGGCCTGGGCAACGAGCAGTACTTC. It codes for CASSLGLGNEQYF. Combining the CDR3 with reference TRBV13 and TRBJ2-7 gives the whole variable domain AAGVIQSPRHLIKEKRETATLKCYPIPRHDTVYWYQQGPGQDPQFLISFYEKMQSDKGSIPDRFSAQQFSDYHSELNMSSLELGDSALYFCASSLGLGNEQYFGPGTRLTVT.

This clone has only a few counts. This sequence joins TRBV18 and TRBJ1-2, with TRBD1 matching over 7 bases. Germline CDR1 and CDR2: KGHSH and LQKENI. Trimming removed 3 bases from V and 5 bases from J; junction bases left unmatched: 9. There are 15 residues in the CDR3. The CDR3 DNA sequence: TGTGCCAGCTCACCGCCCAGGGGGGGTTTATATGGCTACACCTTC. This gives the protein CASSPPRGGLYGYTF.

This chain joins TRBV30 and TRBJ1-1; the D is unclear. Looked up from germline, CDR1 is GTSNPN and CDR2 is SVGIG (reference sequence). V lost 2 bases and J lost 0, with 10 bases in between. CDR3 length: 14 residues. CDR3 in amino acids: CAWSQGLMNTEAFF. The CDR3 DNA reads TGTGCCTGGAGTCAAGGACTGATGAACACTGAAGCTTTCTTT.

The gene calls are TRBV7-9 and TRBJ1-3, with 7 bases aligning to TRBD1. The germline CDR1 and CDR2 sequences are SEHNR and FQNEAQ (reference sequence). After removal of 2 bases from V and 4 bases from J, the junction contained 8 bases not matched to a gene. There are 16 residues in the CDR3. CDR3 protein: CASSLMRGLAGNTIYF. CDR3 coding DNA: TGTGCCAGCAGCTTAATGAGGGGGCTAGCCGGAAACACCATATATTTT.

This clone has only a few counts. The chain uses TRBV7-9 and TRBJ1-5, with D uncertain. Deletions cut 4 bases from V and 7 bases from J, with 8 bases between. CDR3 length equals 12 residues. Germline loops: CDR1 SEHNR, CDR2 FQNEAQ (reference sequence). The CDR3 protein is CASSSLNQPQHF. The CDR3 nucleotides read TGTGCCAGCAGCTCCCTGAACCAGCCCCAGCATTTT.

The rearrangement uses TRBV11-2 and TRBJ2-7; 8 bases are shared with TRBD2. The germline V gene has CDR1 SGHAT and CDR2 FQNNGV. The V gene end was trimmed by 5 bases and the J gene end by 2 bases; junction bases not matched to a gene: 5. This CDR3 has 14 amino acids. CDR3 nucleotide sequence: TGTGCCAGCAGCAGGGGCGGGGGGACCTACGAGCAGTACTTC. This translates into CASSRGGGTYEQYF. The full variable domain, its missing parts supplied by reference TRBV11-2 and TRBJ2-7, is EAGVAQSPRYKIIEKRQSVAFWCNPISGHATLYWYQQILGQGPKLLIQFQNNGVVDDSQLPKDRFSAERLKGVDSTLKIQPAKLEDSAVYLCASSRGGGTYEQYFGPGTRLTVT.

The gene calls are TRBV18 and TRBJ2-3; D is possibly TRBD2 (5 bases). CDR3 length equals 14 residues. Germline lookup yields CDR1 KGHSH and CDR2 LQKENI. The V end lost 6 bases, the J end lost 2 bases, and 12 bases lay between the germline ends. CDR3 region: CASSLEVVTDTQYF. The CDR3 DNA reads as TGTGCCAGCTCCCTGGAGGTTGTCACAGATACGCAGTATTTT.

A few counts support this clone. V is TRBV30 and J is TRBJ2-5; 9 bases map to TRBD1. Germline CDR1 GTSNPN, CDR2 SVGIG (reference sequence). The CDR3 has 12 amino acids. The V segment lost 5 bases and the J segment 9 bases; nucleotides outside the gene matches: 7. In nucleotides, the CDR3 is TGTGCCTGGGGAGACAGGGGGTATTCCCAGTACTTC. This gives the protein CAWGDRGYSQYF.

This clone was seen a few times. This chain connects TRBV7-9 to TRBJ2-6; no clear D gene. Looked up from germline, CDR1 is SEHNR and CDR2 is FQNEAQ (reference sequence). Trimming took off 7 bases at V and 0 bases at J, with 19 bases between the two ends. The CDR3 has 18 residues. The CDR3 is CASTPSTHPSSGANVLTF. In DNA form, the CDR3 reads TGTGCCAGCACCCCCTCTACCCACCCAAGCTCTGGGGCCAACGTCCTGACTTTC. The full variable domain, with the rest looked up from reference TRBV7-9 and TRBJ2-6, is DTGVSQNPRHKITKRGQNVTFRCDPISEHNRLYWYRQTLGQGPEFLTYFQNEAQLEKSRLLSDRFSAERPKGSFSTLEIQRTEQGDSAMYLCASTPSTHPSSGANVLTFGAGSRLTVL.

This chain uses TRBV5-1 with TRBJ2-7; 7 bases fit TRBD1. Germline V gene lookup returns CDR1 SGHRS and CDR2 YFSETQ. V dropped 1 base and J dropped 4; count of bases not matched to a gene: 11. The CDR3 is 16 residues long. CDR3 region: CASSLKDREKPYEQYF. CDR3 nucleotide sequence: TGCGCCAGCAGCTTGAAAGACAGGGAAAAACCTTACGAGCAGTACTTC.

This clone was detected only a few times. The rearrangement uses TRBV9 and TRBJ2-1; the D gene is possibly TRBD1 (5 bases). The V and J ends lost 0 bases and 5 bases respectively, with 9 bases between them. Germline CDR1 reads SGDLS; CDR2 reads YYNGEE. The CDR3 covers 14 residues. The CDR3 here is CASSVGQFNNEQFF. CDR3 nucleotides: TGTGCCAGCAGCGTAGGACAGTTTAACAATGAGCAGTTCTTC.

There are a few counts of this clone. Here the CDR3 reads CASSPVIRTTYNEQFF. Written as DNA, the CDR3 is TGTGCCAGCAGCCCAGTGATTAGGACTACCTACAATGAGCAGTTCTTC. The V call is TRBV11-2, the J call TRBJ2-1, with a possible D match to TRBD2 (6 bases). The germline V and J ends were trimmed by 5 bases and 2 bases, with 16 bases remaining between them. Germline CDR1 SGHAT, CDR2 FQNNGV. This CDR3 contains 16 residues. The full variable domain, its missing parts supplied by reference TRBV11-2 and TRBJ2-1, is EAGVAQSPRYKIIEKRQSVAFWCNPISGHATLYWYQQILGQGPKLLIQFQNNGVVDDSQLPKDRFSAERLKGVDSTLKIQPAKLEDSAVYLCASSPVIRTTYNEQFFGPGTRLTVL.

The chain couples TRBV6-5 to TRBJ2-7, with D possibly TRBD2 on 5 matching bases. The CDR3 spans 12 residues. The germline V gene encodes CDR1 MNHEY and CDR2 SVGAGI. Trimming shortened V by 6 bases and J by 6 bases, and 12 bases separated the two germline ends. CDR3 amino acids: CASSPTSVEQYF. DNA of the CDR3: TGTGCCAGCAGCCCTACTAGTGTCGAGCAGTACTTC.

This clone was observed a handful of times. The chain recombines TRBV11-2 with TRBJ2-3; D gene unclear. Trimming removed 3 bases at V and 0 bases at J, with 10 bases between. Germline V lookup: CDR1 SGHAT, CDR2 FQNNGV. The CDR3 consists of 15 residues. The CDR3 sequence: CASSFPARSTDTQYF. CDR3 sequence (DNA): TGTGCCAGCAGCTTCCCAGCCCGAAGCACAGATACGCAGTATTTT.